A single TCR beta chain is shown here with its context. This clone showed up just once. Its binding antigen is unknown. Per-nucleotide qualities are absent, and no much larger clonotype sits a single base away. To prepare the library, the immunoSEQ multiplex PCR assay was applied. For the multiplex PCR, a mixture combining 60 forward primers for TCR Vbeta segments and 13 reverse primers for TCR Jbeta segments was used. A multiplex PCR assay on genomic DNA amplified the CDR3 region of rearranged TCR beta genes. On the Illumina HiSeq System, the amplified TCR beta libraries were sequenced as 87-base-pair reads. Per the original workflow: In a later analysis, some 80 million unique TCR beta chains were counted across the 666 repertoires, and roughly 11 million of these chains were shared by at least two donors. Raw reads were error-corrected and collapsed into unique sequences by a nearest-neighbor algorithm in which closely related sequences were merged to remove PCR and sequencing errors. V, D and J gene segments were assigned by aligning CDR3 sequences to IMGT reference sequences. For a sequence to be retained, a match of at least six nucleotides to both a V gene segment and a J gene segment was required. Rearrangements were called productive when the CDR3 lacked stop codons and stayed in frame with V and J; all others were non-productive. Following IMGT convention, CDR3 was defined as the stretch from the second conserved V-encoded cysteine to the conserved J-encoded phenylalanine. In an earlier analysis of 500 to 650 of the donors, sequences lacking an unambiguous match to a single V gene segment were excluded. In an earlier analysis of approximately 500 of the donors, a V segment was called functional when productive rearrangements were above 56.7%, and segregating when the standard deviation between donors exceeded 5%. To diagnose cytomegalovirus status from the catalog of TCR beta chain sequences, a statistical classification framework was built. In a later analysis, V and J genes were assigned by comparing TCR nucleotide sequences against IMGT/GENE-DB human TR gene sequences. Using the TCRdist pipeline, a later analysis assigned CDR3 sequences along with most-parsimonious VDJ recombination scenarios. In a later analysis, every TCR beta chain was defined by the combination of its CDR3 amino acid sequence and its V-gene family, and reads without a unique V-gene family were dropped. To address suspected cross-contamination and a sequencing artifact, a later analysis removed roughly 640 highly shared, low-generation-probability nucleotide sequences. In a later analysis, a clonal expansion index was calculated for each public chain from normalized within-repertoire ranks of inferred template counts. In a later analysis, generation probabilities were computed using a VDJ recombination model fitted to out-of-frame rearrangements, and the results were checked against IGoR. In a later analysis, TCR-TCR, TCR-HLA and TCR-CMV co-occurrence was scored with hypergeometric tests, and a repertoire-size bias correction was applied to TCR pairs. A later analysis estimated false discovery rates by permuting HLA or CMV assignments 20 times. In a later analysis, co-occurring TCRs were grouped using DBSCAN, with TCRdist sequence similarity added in when clustering inside HLA-allele-positive subsets. For co-occurrence clustering, repertoires with fewer than 30,000 or more than 120,000 public chains were excluded, along with roughly 5 repertoires with anomalous nucleotide sharing. In TCRdb, the immuneACCESS table is reduced to in-frame sequences with V and J assigned. These tables do not hold every clone; where another copy was compared, an unresolved V gene accounts for under half, and the others remain unexplained. D and trimming come from the DNA, and the V and J calls and clone size come from that table. The sample table holds about 190,000 clones, of which approximately 80% were seen once. Clones ranked in the top ten supply roughly 1.2% of the sample.

CDR3 length: 13 amino acids, cysteine to phenylalanine. The DNA shown is the 39-base CDR3, in frame from base 1. At the junction V is shortened by 0 bases and J by 2 bases, with 7 bases in between. From the germline V gene (reference sequence), CDR1 is GTSNPN and CDR2 is SVGIG. The cohort was made up of 500 to 800 healthy bone marrow donors. At the time of sampling, all cohort members were nominally healthy, though unrecorded immune exposures were likely present. The donor tested CMV seronegative, placing the donor among the roughly 340 seronegative members of the cohort. Each donor provided a peripheral blood sample, and peripheral blood mononuclear cells were used for TCR beta sequencing. The Qiagen DNeasy Blood Extraction Kit was used to extract genomic DNA from the blood cell samples. This specimen comes from a study of cytomegalovirus exposure and HLA in healthy donors (dated 2017 in TCRdb). About the investigation overall: An earlier analysis of some 600 of the donors reported roughly 300 Gb of sequence data and around 110 million unique TCR beta sequences obtained from some 170 million T cells. An earlier analysis of approximately 630 of the donors applied high-throughput TCR beta sequencing to assess whether each TCR beta V gene segment acted as functional or pseudogenic. To predict cytomegalovirus infection status, the study combined high-throughput TCR immunosequencing, statistical association of individual TCRs with disease status, and machine learning. The genetic ancestry cluster associated with self-reported Caucasian donors included over 65% of the roughly 400 genotyped donors. To study patterns of TCR occurrence, a later analysis re-analyzed previously published TCR beta repertoires from 666 donors and added high-resolution HLA genotyping. Across some 400 genotyped donors of the cohort, an average of roughly 250,000 unique TCR beta nucleotide sequences per donor were sequenced, and approximately 17% of those sequences were non-productive. Both class I and class II loci were covered by HLA typing, at four-digit resolution. Rather than using new phenotypic data, the later analysis identified candidate immune exposures from TCR beta sequences and from how often those sequences occurred across donors. All discovery cohort repertoires had been generated on a single sequencing platform. About 320 gigabases of sequencing data and 70 million to 85 million unique TCR sequences were included in an early release covering about 700 HLA-typed donors. In addition to the first cohort of several hundred subjects, a separate validation cohort of 120 different subjects was used. The study aimed to test whether signatures of past pathogen exposure could be identified by cataloging public T cell receptors. Alongside the repertoire data, information on donor age, sex, ethnicity and CMV serostatus was compiled. A few DR-DQ haplotypes were treated as single units for association and clustering because of strong linkage in the cohort. A later genetic analysis took genome-wide SNP genotypes for about 65% of the roughly 670 donors and used that subset as a discovery cohort. Typing coverage varied by locus: 629-630 donors for A, B, C, DRB1 and DQB1; approximately 500 for DQA1; 606 for DPA1; some 470 for DPB1. Using immunosequencing, the study profiled T cell repertoires from 666 subjects and related those repertoires to cytomegalovirus serostatus. The investigation overall reported the following: At a false discovery rate of 0.05, a later analysis linked under 20,000 TCR beta sequences to specific HLA alleles. The presence/absence analyses assumed that sequencing depth was roughly uniform across donors, and that assumption may not be true. Because HLA typing was missing for some donors at each locus, association tests included only the typed subset. According to a later genetic analysis, donors in an Asian-associated ancestry cluster had fewer N-insertions in productive TCRs than the approximately 690-donor mean. The authors suggested that the approach could potentially be generalized to other disease states and immunological phenotypes. Most CMV-associated TCR beta chains appeared to be HLA-restricted in a later analysis, and the HLA associations seemed to be driven largely by CMV exposure. A cluster of highly shared sequence variants was judged likely to be a technical artifact of the sequencing pipeline. In a later analysis, the rate of TCR association differed among HLA loci, with DRB1 alleles having the most associated TCRs and HLA-C alleles having the fewest. In this cohort, only TCR beta chains were sequenced, and detectable features were limited by the absence of alpha or paired-chain data. Across donors, most TCR sequences were observed very rarely, whereas some public TCRs were present in many individuals. A further reported finding was that TCR beta sequences accurately predicted the HLA-A and HLA-B alleles for most subjects in the first cohort. In a later analysis, HLA-associated TCR beta chains showed more clonal expansion and lower generation probabilities than non-associated chains that were equally common. V-gene and J-gene trimming of TCR beta chains was associated with a missense DCLRE1C variant in a later genetic analysis, and the association was replicated in an independent cohort. Linkage disequilibrium might explain the correlated functional status among segregating V segments, but an unknown experimental factor could not be ruled out. In vitro tests confirmed that a few of the cytomegalovirus-associated TCR beta chains recognize cytomegalovirus antigens. Immune exposure information for the cohort was limited to CMV serostatus. Roughly 15 rarely observed V segments, including chromosome 9 orphons, were excluded from the earlier analysis of about 500 of the donors because counts were too low. In an earlier analysis of around 500 of the donors, most TCR beta V segments appeared in productive rearrangements about 87% or about 30% of the time, broadly matching IMGT annotations. When HLA alleles, especially DR and DQ, strongly co-occurred, TCR associations were difficult to assign to individual alleles. In the study, 150 to 200 TCR beta chains were listed as associated with cytomegalovirus. Cytomegalovirus status was reported to be diagnosed by the classifier with high specificity and sensitivity in both the original and validation cohorts. Some IMGT-functional V segments, including TRBV6-2 and TRBV6-3, could not be told apart with the 87-base-pair reads, so those segments were excluded. Several of the top co-occurrence clusters appeared to be linked to parvovirus B19, influenza, CMV and Epstein-Barr virus, according to a later analysis.

The origin of this receptor is a boy aged 2 to 9 in good health and CMV-seronegative. The sample consisted of PBMCs. The V and J genes are TRBV30 and TRBJ2-5; no D gene is confidently identified. The nucleotide sequence is TGTGCCTGGAGTGTAAAGCTACAAGAGACCCAGTACTTC. Its coded protein is CAWSVKLQETQYF. The CDR3, completed at both ends by the reference TRBV30 and TRBJ2-5 genes, gives the full variable domain SQTIHQWPATLVQPVGSPLSLECTVEGTSNPNLYWYRQAAGRGLQLLFYSVGIGQISSEVPQNLSASRPQDRQFILSSKKLLLSDSGFYLCAWSVKLQETQYFGPGTRLLVL.